A selection of T cell receptor beta chains follows, all from one sample in a study of T cell clonotyping in hematopoietic cell transplantation. Clones were sequenced by immunoSEQ multiplex PCR, and TCRdb holds only the in-frame ones, with some missing. The sample yields about 10,000 clones, about nine tenths seen once. The sample in question was peripheral blood mononuclear cells, obtained before stem cell transplant. All receptors come from a woman aged 50 to 60 with chronic myeloid leukemia. Some clones in this sample may be carry-over from other donors' samples. Both conserved end residues are part of each CDR3. The order of the fields is J gene, CDR3 length, D gene, V gene, CDR3 DNA, CDR3 protein. The D gene is left open where the match is weak.

TRBJ2-3 | 16 | TRBD1 | TRBV5-6 | TGTGCCAGCAGCGTTTACAGGGGGCGGGTCACAGATACGCAGTATTTT | CASSVYRGRVTDTQYF
TRBJ2-3 | 15 | . | TRBV6-5 | TGTGCCAGCAGTTACTCTCGGAGCGGCACAGATACGCAGTATTTT | CASSYSRSGTDTQYF
TRBJ1-3 | 14 | . | TRBV28 | TGTGCCAGCAGTTTATCCGGGGTTGGAAACACCATATATTTT | CASSLSGVGNTIYF
TRBJ2-7 | 13 | TRBD1 | TRBV11-2 | TGTGCCAGCAGCCCGGACAGGGTGTACGAGCAGTACTTC | CASSPDRVYEQYF
TRBJ1-3 | 16 | . | TRBV5-1 | TGCGCCAGCAGCTTGGCCGGTTCCGGCAGAGGAAACACCATATATTTT | CASSLAGSGRGNTIYF
TRBJ2-7 | 15 | TRBD2 | TRBV6-5 | TGTGCCAGCAGTGCTGCCGGGACTAGCTTCTACGAGCAGTACTTC | CASSAAGTSFYEQYF
TRBJ1-5 | 13 | . | TRBV21-1 | TGTGCCAGCAGCGGGACGGAGAATCAGCCCCAGCATTTT | CASSGTENQPQHF
TRBJ2-2 | 13 | . | TRBV4-3 | TGCGCCAGCAGCCAAGATTCGATCGGGGAGCTGTTTTTT | CASSQDSIGELFF
TRBJ2-5 | 14 | TRBD2 | TRBV30 | TGTGCCTGGACCCTAGGACTAGCGGGAGAGCCCCAGTACTTC | CAWTLGLAGEPQYF
TRBJ2-1 | 14 | TRBD1 | TRBV28 | TGTGCCAGCACCCGACAGGGTTATTACAATGAGCAGTTCTTC | CASTRQGYYNEQFF
TRBJ2-1 | 12 | . | TRBV10-1 | TGCGCCAGCAGTGAGGCGGGACAGTGGTTGTTCTTC | CASSEAGQWLFF
TRBJ1-1 | 12 | . | TRBV6-6 | TGTGCCAGCAGTTGGGGGGGGACTGAAGCTTTCTTT | CASSWGGTEAFF
TRBJ2-7 | 12 | . | TRBV28 | TGTGCCAGCAGTTCCGGTAAGCACGAGCAGTACTTC | CASSSGKHEQYF